This T cell receptor (beta chain) was recovered during a study of shared clonotypes between healthy human individuals. CDR3 size: 15 residues. From germline, CDR1 is MNHEY and CDR2 SMNVEV (reference sequence). Naivety among CD8 cells was defined by CD45RO negativity and positive CCR7 selection, thereby excluding terminally differentiated effector memory CD45RA+ cells. None of the donors, who were healthy HIV-negative adults, had recently had acute infections or vaccinations. General study points: Generation probabilities of non-shared clonotypes were lower (relative to those shared by all four donors). In general, naive subsets displayed greater estimated richness than memory subsets did.

As to this clone: What it binds is unknown.

As processed by the authors: ImmunoSEQ output lacked quality scores and full-length reads, limiting matched filtering. The protocol was immunoSEQ multiplex PCR, while the TCRdb copy is restricted to in-frame clones and leaves out a portion. V, J and clone size derive from that table, while D and trimming were established from the DNA sequence. The data show around 2.1 million clones, under 95% seen once. The sequenced sample consisted of naive CD8+ T cells from PBMCs. The source of this sequence is a young man in good health. Some clones in this sample may be carry-over from other donors' samples. The rearrangement joins TRBV27 to TRBJ1-5; D unclear. The CDR3 reads CAEEQSHMSNQPQHF. The CDR3 DNA follows: TGTGCGGAGGAACAAAGTCATATGAGCAATCAGCCCCAGCATTTT.